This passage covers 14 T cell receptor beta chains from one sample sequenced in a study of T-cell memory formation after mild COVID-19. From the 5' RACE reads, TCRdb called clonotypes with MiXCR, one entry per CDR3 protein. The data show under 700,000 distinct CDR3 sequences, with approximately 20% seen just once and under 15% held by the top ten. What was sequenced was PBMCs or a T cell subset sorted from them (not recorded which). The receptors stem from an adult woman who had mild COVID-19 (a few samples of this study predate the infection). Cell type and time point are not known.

The CDR3 reads CATQPTVGHPVNEQYF. CDR3 nucleotides: TGTGCCACCCAGCCCACAGTTGGACATCCCGTTAACGAGCAGTACTTC. J is TRBJ2-7 and V is TRBV6-5; D perhaps matches TRBD1 (5 bases). Per the germline V gene, CDR1 is MNHEY and CDR2 is SVGAGI. The V end was cut by 10 bases, the J end by 5 bases, with 27 bases between. The CDR3 spans 16 residues.

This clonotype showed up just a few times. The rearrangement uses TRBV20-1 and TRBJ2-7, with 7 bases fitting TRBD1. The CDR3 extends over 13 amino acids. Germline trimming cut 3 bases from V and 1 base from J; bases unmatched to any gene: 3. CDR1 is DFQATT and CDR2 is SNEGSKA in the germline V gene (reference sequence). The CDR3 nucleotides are TGCAGTGCTAGGACAGGGCTTTCCTACGAGCAGTACTTC. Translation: CSARTGLSYEQYF.

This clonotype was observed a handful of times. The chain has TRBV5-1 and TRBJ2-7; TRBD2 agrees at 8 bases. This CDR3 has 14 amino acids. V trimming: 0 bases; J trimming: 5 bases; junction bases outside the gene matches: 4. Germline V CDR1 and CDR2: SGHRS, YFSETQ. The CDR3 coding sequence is TGCGCCAGCAGCTTGGCAGCGGGAGCGGACGAGCAGTACTTC. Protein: CASSLAAGADEQYF.

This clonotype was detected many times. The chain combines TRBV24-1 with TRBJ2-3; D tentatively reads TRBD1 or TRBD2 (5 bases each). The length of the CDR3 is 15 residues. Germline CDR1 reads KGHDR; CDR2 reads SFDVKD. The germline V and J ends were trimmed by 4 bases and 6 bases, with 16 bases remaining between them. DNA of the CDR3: TGTGCCACCAGTGACGTCGGGACGGCTCTGGATACGCAGTATTTT. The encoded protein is CATSDVGTALDTQYF.

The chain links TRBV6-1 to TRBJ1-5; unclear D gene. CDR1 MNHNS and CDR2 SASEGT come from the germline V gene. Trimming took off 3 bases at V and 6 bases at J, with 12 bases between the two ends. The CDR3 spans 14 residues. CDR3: CASSEGRDFQPQHF. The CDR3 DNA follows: TGTGCCAGCAGTGAGGGGAGGGATTTTCAGCCCCAGCATTTT.

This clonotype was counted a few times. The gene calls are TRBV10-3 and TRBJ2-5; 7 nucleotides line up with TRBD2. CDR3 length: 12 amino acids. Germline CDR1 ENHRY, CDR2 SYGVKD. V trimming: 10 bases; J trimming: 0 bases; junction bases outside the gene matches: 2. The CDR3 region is CATAGDQETQYF. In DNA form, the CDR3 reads TGTGCCACGGCGGGGGACCAAGAGACCCAGTACTTC.

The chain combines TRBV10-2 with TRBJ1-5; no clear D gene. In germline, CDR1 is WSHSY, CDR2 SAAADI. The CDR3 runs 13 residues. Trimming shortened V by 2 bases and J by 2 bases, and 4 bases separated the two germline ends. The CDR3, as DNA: TGCGCCAGCAGTGAGGCAGGCAATCAGCCCCAGCATTTT. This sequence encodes CASSEAGNQPQHF.

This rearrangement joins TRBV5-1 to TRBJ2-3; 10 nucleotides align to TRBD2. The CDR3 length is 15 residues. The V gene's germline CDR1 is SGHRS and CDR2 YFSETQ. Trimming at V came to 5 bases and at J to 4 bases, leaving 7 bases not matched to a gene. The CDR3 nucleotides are TGCGCCAGCAGAAAAGCGGGGGGGCCTCCAGATACGCAGTATTTT. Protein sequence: CASRKAGGPPDTQYF.

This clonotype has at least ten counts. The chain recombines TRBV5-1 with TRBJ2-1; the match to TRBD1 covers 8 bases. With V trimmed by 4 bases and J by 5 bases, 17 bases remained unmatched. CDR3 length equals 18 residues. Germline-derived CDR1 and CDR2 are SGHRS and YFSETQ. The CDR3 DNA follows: TGCGCCAGCAGCAGCCCCCCGGGACAGGCCCTTCCGGACAATGAGCAGTTCTTC. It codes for CASSSPPGQALPDNEQFF.

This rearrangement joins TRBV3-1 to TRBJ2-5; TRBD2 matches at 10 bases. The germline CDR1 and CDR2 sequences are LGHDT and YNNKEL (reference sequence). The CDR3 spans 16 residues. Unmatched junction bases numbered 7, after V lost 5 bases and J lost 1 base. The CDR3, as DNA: TGTGCCAGCAGCTCCAGGACTAGCGGACCCCAAGAGACCCAGTACTTC. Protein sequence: CASSSRTSGPQETQYF.

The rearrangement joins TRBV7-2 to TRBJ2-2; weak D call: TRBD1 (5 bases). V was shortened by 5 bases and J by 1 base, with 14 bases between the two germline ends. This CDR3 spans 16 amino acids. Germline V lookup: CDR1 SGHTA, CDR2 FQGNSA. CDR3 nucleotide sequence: TGTGCCAGCAGCAGATCCGGAACAGGGAACACCGGGGAGCTGTTTTTT. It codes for CASSRSGTGNTGELFF.

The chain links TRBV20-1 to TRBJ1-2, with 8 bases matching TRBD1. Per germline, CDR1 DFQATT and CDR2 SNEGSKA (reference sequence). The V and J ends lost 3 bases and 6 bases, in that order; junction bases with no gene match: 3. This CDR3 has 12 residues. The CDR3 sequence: CSARQGADGYTF. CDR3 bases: TGCAGTGCTAGGCAGGGGGCGGATGGCTACACCTTC.

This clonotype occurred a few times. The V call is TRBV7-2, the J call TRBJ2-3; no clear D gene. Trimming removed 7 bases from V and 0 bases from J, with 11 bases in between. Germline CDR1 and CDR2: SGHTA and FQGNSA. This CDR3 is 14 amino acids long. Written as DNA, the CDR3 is TGTGCCAGCACCCAGTTCGACAGCACAGATACGCAGTATTTT. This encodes CASTQFDSTDTQYF.

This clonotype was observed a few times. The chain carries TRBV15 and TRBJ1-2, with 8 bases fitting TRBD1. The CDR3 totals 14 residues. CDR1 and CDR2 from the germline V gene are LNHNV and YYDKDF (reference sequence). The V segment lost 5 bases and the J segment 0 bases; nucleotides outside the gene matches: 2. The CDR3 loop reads CATSLDRANYGYTF. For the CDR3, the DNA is TGTGCCACCAGCTTGGACAGGGCTAACTATGGCTACACCTTC.